This T cell receptor (beta chain) was sequenced in a study of T-cell reconstitution after alpha-beta-depleted transplantation in children. The CDR3 covers 13 residues. V shed 4 bases and J shed 0 bases, with 5 bases lying between them. The germline CDR1 and CDR2 sequences are SGHRS and YFSETQ. TCRbeta library construction was performed incorporating unique molecular identifiers. TCRdb independently ran MiXCR on the PCR reads; one entry per CDR3 protein. The sample records around 300,000 distinct CDR3 sequences, 11% being singletons. This chain joins TRBV5-1 and TRBJ1-3; unclear D gene. Source: peripheral blood, taken 180 days after TCRalphabeta/CD19-depleted stem cell transplant. The receptor was derived from a male patient between 2 and 9 years old who had a stem cell transplant for chronic granulomatous disease, so the T cells may come from the graft donor. CDR3 amino acids: CASSTASGNTIYF. The CDR3, as DNA: TGCGCCAGCAGCACAGCCTCTGGAAACACCATATATTTT.